A selection of T cell receptor beta chains follows, all from one sample in a study of cytomegalovirus exposure and HLA in healthy donors. Sequencing used immunoSEQ multiplex PCR; TCRdb keeps in-frame clones, though not all of them. The table shows 150,000 to 200,000 clones, with about 82% occurring only once. Sample: PBMCs. The receptors originated from a woman in her 30s in good health and CMV-seronegative. Both conserved end residues are part of each CDR3. D genes are given only for firm matches. For some rows the clone size is stated as once, few or many, or as a class when expanded; others skip it.

.,.,TRBV6-1,TRBJ1-5,CASSEDGVGGNQPQHF,TGTGCCAGCAGTGAAGATGGAGTGGGAGGGAATCAGCCCCAGCATTTT
.,TRBD1,TRBV6-5,TRBJ1-5,CASSIDRAGNQPQHF,TGTGCCAGCAGCATCGACAGGGCTGGCAATCAGCCCCAGCATTTT
once,.,TRBV11-3,TRBJ2-1,CASSFDLSGEQFF,TGTGCCAGCAGCTTCGACCTTAGCGGTGAGCAGTTCTTC
.,.,TRBV10-3,TRBJ1-2,CAISESGRGRANYGYTF,TGTGCCATCAGTGAGTCAGGGAGGGGCCGAGCTAACTATGGCTACACCTTC
.,TRBD1,TRBV5-1,TRBJ1-2,CASSHKTGGVSGYTF,TGCGCCAGCAGCCATAAGACAGGGGGAGTGAGTGGCTACACCTTC
.,TRBD2,TRBV10-2,TRBJ2-3,CASSQLAGGTDTQYF,TGCGCCAGCAGTCAACTAGCGGGGGGCACAGATACGCAGTATTTT
once,TRBD1,TRBV5-1,TRBJ2-6,CASSLLDRGGANVLTF,TGCGCCAGCAGCCTGTTAGACAGGGGGGGGGCCAACGTCCTGACTTTC
once,TRBD1,TRBV5-1,TRBJ1-2,CASSLGQGLGGYTF,TGCGCCAGCAGCTTGGGACAGGGGTTAGGCGGCTACACCTTC
few,.,TRBV21-1,TRBJ1-2,CASTTTGDWGYTF,TGTGCCAGCACCACTACGGGGGACTGGGGCTACACCTTC
.,TRBD1,TRBV13,TRBJ1-2,CASSLGRESPRSDRGDYGYTF,TGTGCCAGCAGCTTAGGCCGGGAGTCCCCCCGAAGTGACAGGGGCGACTATGGCTACACCTTC
once,.,TRBV4-3,TRBJ1-2,CASSQGGEVYGYTF,TGCGCCAGCAGCCAAGGCGGAGAAGTCTATGGCTACACCTTC
once,TRBD2,TRBV9,TRBJ2-2,CASSVTSGVTGELFF,TGTGCCAGCAGCGTAACTAGCGGGGTAACCGGGGAGCTGTTTTTT
once,.,TRBV5-1,TRBJ2-1,CASSLGAGASYNEQFF,TGCGCCAGCAGCTTGGGGGCGGGTGCATCCTACAATGAGCAGTTCTTC
.,.,TRBV5-8,TRBJ2-3,CASSSQAIYTQYF,TGTGCCAGCAGCTCCCAGGCGATCTATACGCAGTATTTT
once,.,TRBV7-3,TRBJ2-7,CASSFSSGTQYEQYF,TGTGCCAGCAGTTTCTCGTCCGGGACACAATACGAGCAGTACTTC
.,TRBD2,TRBV4-3,TRBJ2-1,CASSQGSGGASEQFF,TGCGCCAGCAGCCAAGGCAGCGGGGGGGCAAGTGAGCAGTTCTTC
.,.,TRBV6-4,TRBJ1-6,CASSDSAGVNSPLHF,TGTGCCAGCAGTGACTCAGCGGGGGTGAATTCACCCCTCCACTTT
.,.,TRBV6-1,TRBJ2-1,CASSDPIQWTDNEQFF,TGTGCCAGCAGTGATCCAATACAATGGACAGACAATGAGCAGTTCTTC
.,TRBD1,TRBV29-1,TRBJ2-5,CSIGQGGKETQYF,TGCAGCATCGGACAGGGAGGAAAAGAGACCCAGTACTTC
few,.,TRBV30,TRBJ2-5,CAWSVGRETQYF,TGTGCCTGGAGTGTGGGGAGGGAGACCCAGTACTTC
once,TRBD2,TRBV5-4,TRBJ2-3,CASSPGLAGGVRTQYF,TGTGCCAGCAGCCCGGGACTAGCGGGGGGGGTCCGTACGCAGTATTTT
.,TRBD1,TRBV5-1,TRBJ1-1,CASSLEGTGLRSTEAFF,TGCGCCAGCAGCTTGGAAGGGACAGGGTTAAGGTCCACTGAAGCTTTCTTT
.,TRBD1,TRBV7-6,TRBJ2-1,CASSVGPQGKVAVEQFF,TGTGCCAGCAGCGTAGGCCCACAGGGGAAGGTAGCCGTTGAGCAGTTCTTC
.,TRBD1,TRBV7-8,TRBJ1-2,CASSKERQGGPRGYTF,TGTGCCAGCAGTAAAGAGAGACAGGGTGGACCGAGGGGCTACACCTTC
.,TRBD1,TRBV6-1,TRBJ1-5,CASSAYGQGDQPQHF,TGTGCCAGCAGTGCTTACGGACAGGGAGATCAGCCCCAGCATTTT
few,.,TRBV10-1,TRBJ2-5,CASPRDSTTAQETQYF,TGCGCCAGCCCCCGTGACTCGACTACCGCCCAAGAGACCCAGTACTTC